The T cell receptor beta chain under discussion was sequenced for a study of T cell repertoires in aging, cancer and after chemotherapy. V lost 0 bases, J lost 4 bases, and 13 bases lay in between. Germline-derived CDR1 and CDR2 are SGHNT and YYREEE (reference sequence). The CDR3 has 15 residues. Rearranged V-D-J TRB sequences were amplified with a mixed TRB-A/B primer pool. TCRdb analysed the multiplex PCR reads with MiXCR anew, one entry per CDR3 protein. Here the sample spans over 8,500 distinct CDR3 sequences, around a quarter being singletons. This clonotype showed up just a few times. Amplification of TCR beta used genomic DNA extracted from peripheral blood.

The specimen sequenced was blood. V usage is TRBV5-4 and J usage is TRBJ1-1; TRBD1 is a possible D gene (5 bases). This sequence was found in a human donor in good health. The CDR3 sequence: CASSLARGTLTEAFF. The CDR3 region has the DNA TGTGCCAGCAGCTTGGCGCGGGGGACCCTCACTGAAGCTTTCTTT.